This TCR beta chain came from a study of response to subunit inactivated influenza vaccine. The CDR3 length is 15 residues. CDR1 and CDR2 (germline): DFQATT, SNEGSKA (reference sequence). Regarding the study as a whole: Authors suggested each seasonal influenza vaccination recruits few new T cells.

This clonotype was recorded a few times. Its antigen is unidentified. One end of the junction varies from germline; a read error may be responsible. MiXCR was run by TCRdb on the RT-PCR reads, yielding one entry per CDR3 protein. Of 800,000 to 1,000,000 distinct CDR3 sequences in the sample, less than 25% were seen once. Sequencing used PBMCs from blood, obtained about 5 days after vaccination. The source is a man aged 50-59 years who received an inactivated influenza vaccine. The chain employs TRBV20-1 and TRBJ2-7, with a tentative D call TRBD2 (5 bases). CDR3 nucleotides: TGCAGTGCGAGAGGTCCCTTCCGGGGCTCCTACGAGCAGTACTTC. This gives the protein CSARGPFRGSYEQYF.